The 12 T cell receptor beta chains presented below share a single source sample, sequenced in a study of neurological immune-mediated disorders. The time point denotes: longitudinal time-point 2. TCRdb called the 5' RACE reads again in MiXCR, with one record for every CDR3 protein. The table has under 50,000 distinct CDR3 sequences, approximately 14% seen once. The material sequenced was PBMCs. The source is a male donor with HTLV-1-associated myelopathy (HAM/TSP).

There are many counts of this clonotype. The rearrangement joins TRBV5-1 to TRBJ2-7; TRBD1 matches 7 bases. There are 15 residues in the CDR3. Germline V CDR1 and CDR2: SGHRS, YFSETQ. Losses at the gene ends were 3 bases for V and 2 bases for J; bases not matched to a gene: 8. The CDR3 nucleotides are TGCGCCAGCAGCTGGGACCGACAGGGCCCCTACGAGCAGTACTTC. Translated, it gives CASSWDRQGPYEQYF. The entire variable domain, with the rest obtained from reference TRBV5-1 and TRBJ2-7, is as follows: KAGVTQTPRYLIKTRGQQVTLSCSPISGHRSVSWYQQTPGQGLQFLFEYFSETQRNKGNFPGRFSGRQFSNSRSEMNVSTLELGDSALYLCASSWDRQGPYEQYFGPGTRLTVT.

This clonotype was picked up many times. The chain recombines TRBV3-1 with TRBJ1-3, with 7 bases matching TRBD1. This CDR3 spans 16 amino acids. Germline CDR1 LGHDT, CDR2 YNNKEL (reference sequence). Trimming cost V 4 bases and J 0 bases; bases outside gene matches: 6. The DNA for the CDR3 is TGTGCCAGCAGCCCTCAGGGGGGTCCCTCTGGAAACACCATATATTTT. It is translated as CASSPQGGPSGNTIYF. Full variable domain (remainder filled in from reference TRBV3-1 and TRBJ1-3): DTAVSQTPKYLVTQMGNDKSIKCEQNLGHDTMYWYKQDSKKFLKIMFSYNNKELIINETVPNRFSPKSPDKAHLNLHINSLELGDSAVYFCASSPQGGPSGNTIYFGEGSWLTVV.

This clonotype was seen repeatedly, ten times or more. The chain uses TRBV12-3 or TRBV12-4 and TRBJ2-1, with TRBD1 identical over 9 bases. Germline trimming cut 2 bases from V and 8 bases from J; bases unmatched to any gene: 7. The CDR3 is 15 amino acids. CDR3 sequence reads: CASSLFWDRAYEQFF. The CDR3 coding sequence is TGTGCCAGCAGTTTATTCTGGGACAGGGCCTATGAGCAGTTCTTC.

This clonotype was seen repeatedly, ten times or more. The chain joins TRBV6-5 to TRBJ2-1; 14 bases line up with TRBD2. Germline V gives CDR1 MNHEY, CDR2 SVGAGI. There are 18 residues in the CDR3. The V gene end was trimmed by 6 bases and the J gene end by 3 bases; junction bases not matched to a gene: 10. The DNA for the CDR3 is TGTGCCAGCAGGGTCTGGACTAGCGGGGGGAAGGTCTACAATGAGCAGTTCTTC. Protein product: CASRVWTSGGKVYNEQFF.

This clonotype was seen repeatedly, ten times or more. The chain combines TRBV28 with TRBJ2-1, with D possibly TRBD2 on 7 matching bases. Germline V gene data show CDR1 as MDHEN and CDR2 as SYDVKM. The CDR3 is 17 residues long. The V end lost 1 base, the J end lost 5 bases, and 18 bases lay between the germline ends. The CDR3 loop is CASSLFRGQGLNNEQFF. The CDR3 nucleotides are TGTGCCAGCAGTTTATTTCGGGGGCAGGGACTAAACAATGAGCAGTTCTTC.

This clonotype has ten or more counts. This chain uses TRBV9 with TRBJ2-5; no firm D call. V shed 2 bases and J shed 1 base, with 15 bases lying between them. Germline CDR1 and CDR2: SGDLS and YYNGEE. The CDR3 length is 16 residues. CDR3 in amino acids: CASSVSPNILQETQYF. The CDR3 region has the DNA TGTGCCAGCAGCGTCAGTCCGAATATCCTCCAAGAGACCCAGTACTTC.

This clonotype was detected many times. This chain connects TRBV11-3 to TRBJ2-2, with a possible D match to TRBD1 (5 bases). V was trimmed by 1 base and J by 4 bases, leaving 22 bases between them. CDR1 and CDR2 from the germline V gene are SGHNT and YENEEA. The CDR3 extends over 19 amino acids. The CDR3 here is CASSLVPIYRQRGTGELFF. As DNA, the CDR3 is TGTGCCAGCAGCTTAGTCCCAATTTATCGACAGCGAGGCACCGGGGAGCTGTTTTTT.

This clonotype was counted many times. J is TRBJ2-7 and V is TRBV6-5; the D gene could be TRBD1 or TRBD2 (5 bases each). CDR1 is MNHEY, CDR2 SVGAGI, per germline. V was shortened by 5 bases and J by 3 bases, with 11 bases between the two germline ends. There are 13 residues in the CDR3. DNA for the CDR3: TGTGCCAGCAGTCCGGGACCGAGCTACGAGCAGTACTTC. The encoded protein is CASSPGPSYEQYF.

In its sample, this clonotype is medium-sized (0.01 to 0.1%). The chain employs TRBV20-1 and TRBJ2-7, with D maybe TRBD1 (5 bases). Deletions cut 6 bases from V and 3 bases from J, with 12 bases between. This CDR3 spans 12 amino acids. The germline V gene has CDR1 DFQATT and CDR2 SNEGSKA (reference sequence). The CDR3 DNA reads as TGCAGTGCCATTATAAGGGGCTACGAGCAGTACTTC. As protein: CSAIIRGYEQYF.

This clonotype was recorded many times. The rearrangement joins TRBV2 to TRBJ1-1; 10 bases map to TRBD1. V gave up 3 bases and J gave up 8 bases; unmatched junction bases: 18. Per the germline V gene, CDR1 is SNHLY and CDR2 is FYNNEI. The CDR3 spans 18 residues. CDR3 in amino acids: CASSDPPSGQGQKEEAFF. CDR3 DNA: TGTGCCAGCAGTGACCCCCCCTCGGGACAGGGGCAGAAGGAGGAAGCTTTCTTT.

In this sample, this clonotype turned up many times. The V call is TRBV20-1, the J call TRBJ1-5; a weak D match, TRBD1 (5 bases). Germline CDR1 reads DFQATT; CDR2 reads SNEGSKA (reference sequence). The length of the CDR3 is 15 residues. V was trimmed by 5 bases and J by 0 bases, leaving 14 bases between them. CDR3 sequence reads: CSAAATTDSNQPQHF. Written as DNA, the CDR3 is TGCAGTGCTGCCGCTACGACAGATAGCAATCAGCCCCAGCATTTT.

This clonotype came up many times. The V gene is TRBV20-1, the J gene TRBJ1-1; D not certain. The CDR3 totals 13 residues. V lost 2 bases, J lost 0 bases, and 7 bases lay in between. Germline V gives CDR1 DFQATT, CDR2 SNEGSKA (reference sequence). The CDR3 sequence: CSARKGLNTEAFF. The CDR3 nucleotides read TGCAGTGCTAGAAAAGGGTTGAACACTGAAGCTTTCTTT.